This record concerns one T cell receptor (beta chain) sequence. These data come from a study of lymphopenia after photon versus proton radiotherapy. This CDR3 spans 15 amino acids. The germline V gene has CDR1 SGHRS and CDR2 YFSETQ. Clones were sequenced by immunoSEQ multiplex PCR, and TCRdb holds only the in-frame ones, with some missing. The sample carries more than 25,000 clones, roughly 89% recorded once. The chain joins TRBV5-1 to TRBJ2-5, with D perhaps TRBD1 (5 bases). Near its end, the DNA agrees better with TRBJ2-7, so the J call may be wrong. The sequences come from peripheral blood, collected from a patient treated with photon-based radiotherapy. The TCR was taken from a man aged 45-65 years with gastric cancer. CDR3 sequence (DNA): TGCGCCAGCAGCTTGGCAGGGTTATCTTCCCACGAGCAGTACTTC. This sequence encodes CASSLAGLSSHEQYF.